These T cell receptor beta chains were read from a single sample in a study of tumor-infiltrating lymphocytes in primary liver carcinoma. Each CDR3 protein gets one entry after TCRdb re-called the multiplex PCR reads with MiXCR. The sample lists 25,000 to 35,000 distinct CDR3 sequences; about 82% were seen once. Sequenced: liver tumor tissue from sampling region 5. Receptor source: a man in his forties with primary liver carcinoma and hepatitis B virus infection. CDR3s leave out the opening cysteine and the closing phenylalanine or tryptophan. D genes are given only for firm matches.

TRBD2 | TRBV12-3/TRBV12-4 | ASSVALGLAGGPDTNEQF
NA | TRBV29-1 | SVGYDERF
NA | TRBV6-6 | ASTTRGWVTDKRELF
NA | TRBV6-6 | ARSHTTVYEHY
TRBD2 | TRBV11-2 | ASRTNIAGGYNEQF
NA | TRBV29-1 | SARPGGNELF
NA | TRBV12-3/TRBV12-4 | ARSLWGAPTEELF
TRBD1 | TRBV12-3/TRBV12-4 | AGSLGQGANHGYT
NA | TRBV7-9 | ASSSGRATANEKLF
NA | TRBV11-2 | ASSFVVSNTGELL
TRBD2 | TRBV11-2 | ASSWGGTTDTQY
TRBD2 | TRBV6-5 | AIGIGTSEF
NA | TRBV11-1 | ASSLKGNSPLR
TRBD1 | TRBV12-3/TRBV12-4 | VSNMGTGGSYEQY
NA | TRBV12-3/TRBV12-4 | ASTRREYYEQY
NA | TRBV6-5 | ASSGKFSTEAF
NA | TRBV11-2 | TSSLGGGYSEQY
NA | TRBV11-2 | ASSLISIDMQY
NA | TRBV25-1 | ASSEFEGDRISPLH
NA | TRBV14 | ASSHMIGSPQETQY
NA | TRBV6-1 | ASNARWGQGSEHF
NA | TRBV6-6 | DSSQFSGVGDSNQPQH
NA | TRBV6-1 | ASSERRQGNEQY
NA | TRBV4-3 | ASSHESRGDYNEQF
NA | TRBV28 | ASSSRWGNLANYGYT
TRBD1 | TRBV4-1 | ASSQGQGNYEQY
NA | TRBV10-3 | AITSGRGLSEAF
TRBD2 | TRBV11-2 | ASSFRHGLGREWWNYSEQF
NA | TRBV5-5 | ASSLGDRSTLKTEAF
NA | TRBV20-1 | IARVARGNHEQY
NA | TRBV29-1 | SVVENGQKPYEHY
NA | TRBV5-1 | ASCLGSYTEELF
NA | TRBV12-3/TRBV12-4 | ASGLGGYNKQF
NA | TRBV11-2 | ASSLYRLVSKRF
NA | TRBV12-3/TRBV12-4 | ASRAQQGDYEQY
NA | TRBV6-6 | ASSGRVGEQY
NA | TRBV6-1 | TSNDEAGVADTQN
TRBD2 | TRBV11-2 | ASNLDGRFSGTLYDEQF
NA | TRBV29-1 | GVRTGRTYEQY
TRBD1 | TRBV20-1 | SVRTGSVQPQH
NA | TRBV7-8 | AGSPLGGLAVSYNEQF
TRBD1 | TRBV11-2 | VSSLSSGGEQY
TRBD2 | TRBV6-1 | ASRGASGTHNEQF
NA | TRBV14 | ASSRRGDNSGADVLT
TRBD1 | TRBV6-5 | ASSYSRDRVDYT
TRBD1 | TRBV5-4 | VSCTGQGHNSPLH
NA | TRBV7-9 | ASSIVGALGMHTQY
NA | TRBV4-3 | ASNQKPEGNPGELF
NA | TRBV10-3 | AISWYEGDQLQH
TRBD2 | TRBV4-2 | ANCQDPPGGEEAQY
TRBD1 | TRBV12-3/TRBV12-4 | ASSQPDRVAEKLS
NA | TRBV4-2 | ASSQGAEAQY
TRBD1 | TRBV11-2 | ASSLTVGGSGETQY